The 14 T cell receptor beta chains reported below all come from one sample, sequenced in a study of cytomegalovirus exposure and HLA in healthy donors. The PCR used 60 Vbeta and 13 Jbeta primers. Measured with immunoSEQ multiplex PCR; TCRdb has only the in-frame clones, and not every one. The repertoire consists of about 50,000 clones, with roughly 73% occurring once and the leading ten covering about 3%. The sequencing sample was made of PBMCs. These receptors were taken from a woman aged 40 to 50 in good health and CMV-seropositive.

This chain uses TRBV28 with TRBJ2-7; D unclear. The CDR3 spans 13 residues. Germline lookup yields CDR1 MDHEN and CDR2 SYDVKM. V shed 6 bases and J shed 4 bases, with 13 bases lying between them. The CDR3: CASSLPNTYEQYF. CDR3 in DNA: TGTGCCAGCAGCCTGCCTAATACTTACGAGCAGTACTTC.

This rearrangement joins TRBV29-1 to TRBJ1-4; D is perhaps TRBD1 (6 bases). The germline V and J ends were trimmed by 7 bases and 8 bases, with 14 bases remaining between them. Germline assignment: CDR1 SQVTM and CDR2 ANQGSEA. The CDR3 length is 12 residues. CDR3 region: CSARGQGEKLFF. The CDR3, as DNA: TGCAGCGCGAGGGGACAAGGAGAAAAACTGTTTTTT. The full variable domain, its missing parts supplied by reference TRBV29-1 and TRBJ1-4, is SAVISQKPSRDICQRGTSLTIQCQVDSQVTMMFWYRQQPGQSLTLIATANQGSEATYESGFVIDKFPISRPNLTFSTLTVSNMSPEDSSIYLCSARGQGEKLFFGSGTQLSVL.

The genes are TRBV7-2 and TRBJ2-3, with 8 bases aligning to TRBD2. The germline V gene encodes CDR1 SGHTA and CDR2 FQGNSA. The CDR3 spans 18 residues. V lost 5 bases and J lost 5; bases outside the gene matches: 18. CDR3 in amino acids: CASSPRGLEGTSRDTQYF. In nucleotides, the CDR3 is TGTGCCAGCAGCCCCCGGGGACTAGAAGGGACTTCACGAGATACGCAGTATTTT. Drawing the rest from reference TRBV7-2 and TRBJ2-3, the complete variable domain is GAGVSQSPSNKVTEKGKDVELRCDPISGHTALYWYRQSLGQGLEFLIYFQGNSAPDKSGLPSDRFSAERTGGSVSTLTIQRTQQEDSAVYLCASSPRGLEGTSRDTQYFGPGTRLTVL.

This clone was counted only a few times. The genes are TRBV5-1 and TRBJ2-7, with TRBD2 as a possible D gene (6 bases). The germline V and J ends were trimmed by 4 bases and 1 base, with 9 bases remaining between them. This CDR3 is built from 13 residues. Germline values: CDR1 SGHRS, CDR2 YFSETQ. CDR3 protein: CASSPGDSYEQYF. The DNA for the CDR3 is TGCGCCAGCAGCCCGGGGGATTCCTACGAGCAGTACTTC.

The chain joins TRBV30 to TRBJ2-6; D uncertain. Deletions cut 0 bases from V and 4 bases from J, with 7 bases between. Germline CDR1 GTSNPN, CDR2 SVGIG (reference sequence). The CDR3 sequence is 14 residues long. Here the CDR3 DNA reads TGTGCCTGGAGTGTGAGTGCCGGGGCCAACGTCCTGACTTTC. Its protein is CAWSVSAGANVLTF.

The chain uses TRBV7-6 and TRBJ2-3, with 13 bases identical to TRBD2. Per the germline V gene, CDR1 is SGHVS and CDR2 is FNYEAQ. The CDR3 consists of 17 residues. V shed 5 bases, J shed 5 bases, and the junction held 10 bases outside the gene matches. CDR3 loop: CASSAQLAGGSIDTQYF. CDR3 nucleotides: TGTGCCAGCAGCGCCCAACTAGCGGGGGGGTCCATAGATACGCAGTATTTT.

The V call is TRBV5-1, the J call TRBJ2-6; 7 bases match TRBD1. Germline V gene data show CDR1 as SGHRS and CDR2 as YFSETQ. The ends lost 4 bases at V and 12 bases at J; junction bases unmatched: 13. The CDR3 sequence is 15 residues long. CDR3 DNA sequence: TGCGCCAGCAGCGAAGTCTCACAGGGGCTAACCGTCCTGACTTTC. It translates to CASSEVSQGLTVLTF.

The V gene is TRBV29-1, the J gene TRBJ1-2; D possibly corresponds to TRBD1 (5 bases). The V gene's germline CDR1 is SQVTM and CDR2 ANQGSEA. The CDR3 covers 13 residues. Trimming pared 2 bases from V and 3 bases from J, leaving 10 bases between. In nucleotides, the CDR3 is TGCAGCGTTGAACTACGGGGGGACTATGGCTACACCTTC. Amino acids: CSVELRGDYGYTF.

V is TRBV7-8 and J is TRBJ1-5; a possible D gene is TRBD1 (5 bases). The CDR3 totals 15 residues. Per the germline V gene, CDR1 is SGHVS and CDR2 is FQNEAQ. The V and J ends lost 1 base and 7 bases respectively, with 14 bases between them. As DNA, the CDR3 is TGTGCCAGCAGCTTAGACGGGGGTGGGGGGCAGCCCCAGCATTTT. It translates to CASSLDGGGGQPQHF.

This CDR3 reads CAWRRGALSETQYF. The CDR3 DNA reads TGTGCCTGGCGTCGGGGGGCGCTTTCAGAGACCCAGTACTTC. The chain recombines TRBV30 with TRBJ2-5, with D perhaps matching TRBD2 (7 bases). Germline CDR1 reads GTSNPN; CDR2 reads SVGIG (reference sequence). This CDR3 has 14 residues. Trimming took 5 bases from V and 4 from J, leaving 17 bases between them. The whole variable domain, remainder taken from reference TRBV30 and TRBJ2-5, is SQTIHQWPATLVQPVGSPLSLECTVEGTSNPNLYWYRQAAGRGLQLLFYSVGIGQISSEVPQNLSASRPQDRQFILSSKKLLLSDSGFYLCAWRRGALSETQYFGPGTRLLVL.

A few counts support this clone. This chain uses TRBV13 with TRBJ2-7; D may be TRBD1 (5 bases). Trimming removed 3 bases at V and 0 bases at J, with 18 bases between. The CDR3 extends over 17 amino acids. Germline CDR1 PRHDT, CDR2 FYEKMQ (reference sequence). The CDR3 protein is CASSLAGNTENSYEQYF. The CDR3 DNA is TGTGCCAGCAGCTTGGCAGGGAATACAGAAAACTCCTACGAGCAGTACTTC.

The chain joins TRBV4-2 to TRBJ1-2; 8 positions match TRBD1. The CDR3 contains 15 residues. The V and J ends lost 0 bases and 4 bases, in that order; junction bases with no gene match: 4. CDR1 and CDR2 (germline): LGHNA, YNFKEQ. The CDR3 spells CASSQESGTGYGYTF. The CDR3 DNA reads TGTGCCAGCAGCCAAGAATCCGGGACAGGCTATGGCTACACCTTC.

The chain employs TRBV4-2 and TRBJ2-1; 16 bases agree with TRBD2. Trimming cost V 4 bases and J 2 bases; bases outside gene matches: 8. Per germline, CDR1 LGHNA and CDR2 YNFKEQ. This CDR3 has 19 residues. The CDR3 DNA is TGTGCCAGCAGCCTGTCCGGGACTAGCGGGGGGGTAGCCTACAATGAGCAGTTCTTC. Protein: CASSLSGTSGGVAYNEQFF.

The V and J genes are TRBV14 and TRBJ1-1, with a weak D call TRBD1 (5 bases). The CDR3 spans 14 residues. Between the trimmed V and J ends, which lost 4 bases and 9 bases, there was a span of 18 bases. Germline V gene lookup returns CDR1 SGHDN and CDR2 FVKESK. CDR3 sequence reads: CASSPTGHQGQAFF. In DNA, the CDR3 is TGTGCCAGCAGCCCCACCGGACACCAAGGGCAAGCTTTCTTT.